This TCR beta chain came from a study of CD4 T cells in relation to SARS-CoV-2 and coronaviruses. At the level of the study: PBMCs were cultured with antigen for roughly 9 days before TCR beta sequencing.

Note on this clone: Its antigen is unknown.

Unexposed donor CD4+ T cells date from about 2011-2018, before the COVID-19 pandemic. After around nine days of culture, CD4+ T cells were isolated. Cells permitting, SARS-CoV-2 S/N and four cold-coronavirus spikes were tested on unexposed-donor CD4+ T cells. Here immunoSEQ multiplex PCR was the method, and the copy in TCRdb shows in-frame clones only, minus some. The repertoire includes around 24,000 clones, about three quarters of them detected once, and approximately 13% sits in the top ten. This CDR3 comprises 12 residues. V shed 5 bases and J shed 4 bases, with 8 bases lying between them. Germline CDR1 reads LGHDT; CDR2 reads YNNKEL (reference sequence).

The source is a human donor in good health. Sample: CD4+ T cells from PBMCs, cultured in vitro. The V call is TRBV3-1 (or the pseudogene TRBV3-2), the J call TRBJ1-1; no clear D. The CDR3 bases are TGTGCCAGCAGCAAGTCTAGCACTGAAGCTTTCTTT. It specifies CASSKSSTEAFF.